The present entry profiles one T cell receptor beta chain with its context. This entry belongs to a study of blood T cell repertoires in COVID-19. Study in general: Material from acute and convalescent COVID-19 was sourced from the United States, Italy and Spain. The analysed material was cDNA or gDNA that came from T cells, B-cell-depleted T cells, or PBMCs.

How the authors handled the data: For nucleated cells, counts were estimated from reference gene primer amplification. Clones were sequenced by immunoSEQ multiplex PCR, and TCRdb holds only the in-frame ones, with some missing. V, J and clone size are taken as reported in that table, and D and trimming were inferred from the DNA itself. The sample has some 210,000 clones, around nine tenths seen once. What was sequenced was peripheral blood. This sequence was found in a woman in her 40s with acute or convalescent COVID-19.

The chain's CDR3 is CASSGSTGDNSPLHF. The CDR3 region has the DNA TGTGCCAGCAGTGGCTCGACAGGCGATAATTCACCCCTCCACTTT. The J gene is TRBJ1-6, the V gene TRBV6-4, with D perhaps TRBD1 (6 bases). Trimming removed 4 bases at V and 5 bases at J, with 12 bases between. CDR1 MRHNA and CDR2 SNTAGT come from the germline V gene. The CDR3 spans 15 residues.